The entry below gives a single TCR beta chain sequence along with its context. Its cognate antigen is unknown. The data originate from a study of T cell responses to AZD1222 COVID-19 vaccine. In the study overall: Combined were second doses at about 4 or about 12 weeks. Study results and caveats: Variant regions that are unmutated are reportedly the target of nearly half of spike-specific TCRs. Elevations in Spike-specific TCR breadth and depth followed administration of two AZD1222 doses. With dominance at 160-218 and 743-854, vaccine-associated CD4 TCRs spanned spike.

Sequencing was performed with immunoSEQ multiplex PCR; in TCRdb, only in-frame clones are kept and a portion is missing. The repertoire holds under 200,000 clones, with approximately 91% as singletons. V shed 10 bases, J shed 3 bases, and the junction held 3 bases outside the gene matches. The germline V gene encodes CDR1 MDHEN and CDR2 SYDVKM. This CDR3 spans 12 amino acids. The sequence derives from an adult in good health. The sample consisted of peripheral blood, taken on day 0 of AZD1222 vaccination. The J gene is TRBJ2-1, the V gene TRBV28, with 7 bases that match TRBD1. CDR3 sequence: CAIGQVYNEQFF. In DNA form, the CDR3 reads TGTGCCATCGGACAGGTCTACAATGAGCAGTTCTTC.